One sample yielded the 18 T cell receptor beta chains listed below, sequenced in a study of T-cell reconstitution after alpha-beta-depleted transplantation in children. Preparation of the TCRbeta library involved a method that used unique molecular identifiers. TCRdb ran MiXCR on the PCR reads and lists one entry per CDR3 protein. The table lists roughly 400,000 distinct CDR3 sequences, around 20% of them singletons. The starting material was PBMCs from the stem cell graft donor, obtained from the stem cell graft. These receptor sequences come from a human donor who donated a stem cell graft to a child with acute myeloid leukemia.

V usage is TRBV21-1 and J usage is TRBJ2-5; the listed D gene, TRBD1, was not tested against the DNA. TRBV21-1 is tagged as a pseudogene. This CDR3 region has 14 residues. This chain's CDR3 is CASRDRPFRETQYF. The CDR3 nucleotides read TGTGCCAGCAGAGACAGGCCCTTTAGAGAGACCCAGTACTTC.

The V and J genes are TRBV20-1 and TRBJ2-7; the match to TRBD2 covers 10 bases. The length of the CDR3 is 15 residues. Losses at the gene ends were 1 base for V and 1 base for J; bases not matched to a gene: 4. The V gene's germline CDR1 is DFQATT and CDR2 SNEGSKA (reference sequence). The CDR3 bases are TGCAGTGCTAGAGTACCGGGACTAGCGTCCTACGAGCAGTACTTC. It yields the protein CSARVPGLASYEQYF.

The chain combines TRBV6-2 or TRBV6-3 with TRBJ2-6, with unresolved D. This CDR3 has 16 residues. CDR1 and CDR2 from the germline V gene are MNHEY and SVGEGT. Between the trimmed V and J ends, which lost 2 bases and 3 bases, there was a span of 11 bases. The CDR3 is CASSYGPPRGANVLTF. Here the CDR3 DNA reads TGTGCCAGCAGTTACGGACCGCCTCGTGGGGCCAACGTCCTGACTTTC.

This sequence joins TRBV5-1 and TRBJ2-3; D perhaps matches TRBD2 (5 bases). The CDR3 has 16 residues. The V gene's germline CDR1 is SGHRS and CDR2 YFSETQ. V was cut by 4 bases and J by 2 bases, with 17 bases left in between. The CDR3 here is CASSLRKDFHTDTQYF. As DNA, the CDR3 is TGCGCCAGCAGCCTGCGTAAGGACTTTCACACAGATACGCAGTATTTT.

The chain has TRBV6-2 or TRBV6-3 and TRBJ2-7; D may match TRBD1 or TRBD2 (6 bases each). Trimming cost V 6 bases and J 6 bases, with 12 bases left between them. Germline V gene sequence: CDR1 MNHEY, CDR2 SVGEGT. The CDR3 is 12 residues long. This chain's CDR3 is CASRKGGFEQYF. The CDR3 DNA sequence: TGTGCCAGCAGAAAGGGGGGTTTCGAGCAGTACTTC.

The table lists this clonotype with many counts. The gene calls are TRBV14 and TRBJ2-1, with 7 bases fitting TRBD1. The V segment lost 4 bases and the J segment 6 bases; nucleotides outside the gene matches: 9. CDR3 length equals 15 residues. CDR1 is SGHDN and CDR2 is FVKESK in the germline V gene. The CDR3 bases are TGTGCCAGCAGCCTAAGTCGACAGGGTCGCAATGAGCAGTTCTTC. This sequence encodes CASSLSRQGRNEQFF.

This clonotype was recorded at least ten times. This rearrangement joins TRBV28 to TRBJ2-7; perhaps D is TRBD1 or TRBD2 (5 bases each). Germline values: CDR1 MDHEN, CDR2 SYDVKM. Between the trimmed V and J ends, which lost 3 bases and 7 bases, there was a span of 16 bases. The CDR3 consists of 14 residues. Here the CDR3 reads CASSFRTGAREQYF. The CDR3 DNA is TGTGCCAGCAGTTTCCGGACCGGGGCAAGGGAGCAGTACTTC.

The V call is TRBV24-1, the J call TRBJ2-5; unclear D gene. This CDR3 has 13 residues. V was shortened by 5 bases and J by 4 bases, with 10 bases between the two germline ends. Germline-derived CDR1 and CDR2 are KGHDR and SFDVKD. CDR3 in DNA: TGTGCCACCAGTGGATCTTCCAGAGAGACCCAGTACTTC. This sequence encodes CATSGSSRETQYF.

There are a few counts of this clonotype. V usage is TRBV29-1 and J usage is TRBJ1-1, with D uncertain. With 4 bases removed from V and 2 bases from J, the gap between germline ends came to 11 bases. Germline lookup yields CDR1 SQVTM and CDR2 ANQGSEA. The CDR3 runs 13 residues. The CDR3 loop is CSVAGVVNTEAFF. The CDR3 region has the DNA TGCAGCGTTGCGGGCGTGGTAAACACTGAAGCTTTCTTT.

The V call is TRBV29-1, the J call TRBJ2-5; the D is unclear. This CDR3 is 13 amino acids long. Germline assignment: CDR1 SQVTM and CDR2 ANQGSEA. The DNA of the CDR3 is TGCAGTACATTAGAGATTAAGGGAGAGACCCAGTACTTC. Translation gives CSTLEIKGETQYF.

The genes are TRBV12-3 or TRBV12-4 and TRBJ2-7; 8 nucleotides agree with TRBD1. This CDR3 comprises 14 residues. Unmatched junction bases numbered 7, after V lost 4 bases and J lost 5 bases. The CDR3 region has the DNA TGTGCCAGCAGTTATAGGACAGGGTACCACGAGCAGTACTTC. Translating it yields CASSYRTGYHEQYF.

This clonotype has just a few counts. The chain uses TRBV5-1 and TRBJ2-1, with D possibly matching TRBD2 (6 bases). This CDR3 has 15 residues. The ends were cut back, 0 bases at V and 2 bases at J, with 9 bases in the middle. The V gene's germline CDR1 is SGHRS and CDR2 YFSETQ. The CDR3 nucleotides read TGCGCCAGCAGCTTGGAAGGGAGGACCTACAATGAGCAGTTCTTC. It is translated as CASSLEGRTYNEQFF.

Many counts were recorded for this clonotype. The chain recombines TRBV25-1 with TRBJ2-1, with D perhaps assigned TRBD1 or TRBD2 (5 bases each). The CDR3 extends over 12 amino acids. Germline V CDR1 and CDR2: MGHDK, SYGVNS. Between the trimmed V and J ends, which lost 3 bases and 10 bases, there was a span of 10 bases. This CDR3 reads CASSERGTEQFF. The CDR3 bases are TGTGCCAGCAGTGAGAGAGGGACGGAGCAGTTCTTC.

There are many counts of this clonotype. V is TRBV29-1 and J is TRBJ2-7; tentative D call: TRBD2 (6 bases). Germline-derived CDR1 and CDR2 are SQVTM and ANQGSEA. The CDR3 length is 15 residues. V dropped 0 bases and J dropped 3 bases, with 15 bases sitting between them. Written as DNA, the CDR3 is TGCAGCGTTGAAGATGGAAGAAGGGGAGGCTACGAGCAGTACTTC. Translation: CSVEDGRRGGYEQYF.

The chain joins TRBV25-1 to TRBJ2-1; D gene uncertain. With 6 bases removed from V and 2 bases from J, the gap between germline ends came to 11 bases. CDR1 MGHDK and CDR2 SYGVNS come from the germline V gene. This CDR3 contains 14 residues. The CDR3 region has the DNA TGTGCCAGCAGCCCGGTGGGCACCTACAATGAGCAGTTCTTC. Amino acid sequence: CASSPVGTYNEQFF.

The chain couples TRBV19 to TRBJ2-1, with 10 positions matching TRBD1. V trimming: 10 bases; J trimming: 7 bases; junction bases outside the gene matches: 7. There are 13 residues in the CDR3. Germline V gene data show CDR1 as LNHDA and CDR2 as SQIVND (reference sequence). CDR3 sequence (DNA): TGTGCCACAAGGGACAGGGGCAAAAATGAGCAGTTCTTC. This encodes CATRDRGKNEQFF.

This chain links TRBV20-1 with TRBJ1-4; D unclear. Per germline, CDR1 DFQATT and CDR2 SNEGSKA (reference sequence). The V and J ends lost 5 bases and 6 bases respectively, with 19 bases between them. This CDR3 has 15 residues. CDR3 sequence: CSAPPSPEVDEKLFF. The CDR3 nucleotides read TGCAGTGCTCCCCCTAGCCCTGAGGTAGATGAAAAACTGTTTTTT.

In its sample, this clonotype was seen many times. J is TRBJ2-1 and V is TRBV20-1; the D is unclear. This CDR3 spans 16 amino acids. CDR1 is DFQATT, CDR2 SNEGSKA, per germline (reference sequence). The V and J ends lost 0 bases and 2 bases respectively, with 14 bases between them. CDR3 residues: CSARDLSEPPYNEQFF. The CDR3 DNA sequence: TGCAGTGCTAGAGATCTGAGTGAGCCTCCCTACAATGAGCAGTTCTTC.